This T cell receptor beta chain derives from a study of beta chain features in type 1 diabetes. Germline CDR1 and CDR2: MDHEN and SYDVKM. V lost 5 bases, J lost 8 bases, and 16 bases lay in between. The CDR3 runs 14 residues. The authors reverse transcribed all of the isolated RNA, so sequencing captured expressed TCRB transcripts. Sequencing used immunoSEQ multiplex PCR; TCRdb keeps in-frame clones, though not all of them. Of about 900,000 clones in the sample, 17% were seen once. The V call is TRBV28, the J call TRBJ2-1, with D perhaps given as TRBD1 or TRBD2 (5 bases each). Material for sequencing was naive CD4+ T cells from blood. The clonotype was recovered from a woman aged 18-29 years in good health. In DNA form, the CDR3 reads TGTGCCAGCAGTGGGGACCGACAGTGGGATGAGCAGTTCTTC. Protein: CASSGDRQWDEQFF.